This T cell receptor beta chain was sequenced during a study of blood T cell repertoires in COVID-19. Profiling relied on immunoSEQ multiplex PCR, and the TCRdb table lists in-frame clones only, not all of them. The table lists fewer than 500,000 clones, roughly 90% of them singletons, with 0.8% to 0.85% in the top ten. Seattle enrolled patients during active infection and tracked them longitudinally. With 0 bases removed from V and 13 bases from J, the gap between germline ends came to 12 bases. The germline gives CDR1 WNHNN, CDR2 SYGVQD (reference sequence). The length of the CDR3 is 13 residues. This clone was recorded a few times.

The chain couples TRBV10-1 to TRBJ2-2; TRBD2 might be the D (5 bases). What was sequenced was peripheral blood. The origin of this receptor is a man between 18 and 29 years old with COVID-19, enrolled during active disease. The CDR3 here is CASSESLPGRLFF. In DNA, the CDR3 is TGCGCCAGCAGTGAGTCCCTACCGGGGAGGCTGTTTTTT.